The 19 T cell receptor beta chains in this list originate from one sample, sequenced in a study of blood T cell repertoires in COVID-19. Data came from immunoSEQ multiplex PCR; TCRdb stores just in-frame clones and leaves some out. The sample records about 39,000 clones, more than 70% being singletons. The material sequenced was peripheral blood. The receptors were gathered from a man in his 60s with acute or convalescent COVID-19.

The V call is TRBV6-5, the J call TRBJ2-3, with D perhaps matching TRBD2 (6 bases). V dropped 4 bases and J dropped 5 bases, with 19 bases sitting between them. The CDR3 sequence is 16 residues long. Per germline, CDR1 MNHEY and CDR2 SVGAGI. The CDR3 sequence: CASSFPRPGLKDTQYF. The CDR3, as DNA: TGTGCCAGCAGTTTCCCCCGGCCGGGACTCAAAGATACGCAGTATTTT.

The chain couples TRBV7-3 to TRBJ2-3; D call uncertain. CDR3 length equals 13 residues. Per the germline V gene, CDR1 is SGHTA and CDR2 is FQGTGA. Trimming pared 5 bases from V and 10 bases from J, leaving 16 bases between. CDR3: CASSPDSPAAQYF. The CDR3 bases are TGTGCCAGCAGCCCCGACTCGCCAGCTGCGCAGTATTTT.

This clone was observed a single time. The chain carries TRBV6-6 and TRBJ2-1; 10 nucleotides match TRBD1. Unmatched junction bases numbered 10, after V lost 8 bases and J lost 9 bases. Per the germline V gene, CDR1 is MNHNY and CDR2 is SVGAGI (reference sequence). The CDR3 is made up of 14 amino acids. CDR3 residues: CASRSGQGNPEQFF. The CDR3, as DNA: TGTGCCAGCCGCTCGGGACAGGGGAATCCTGAGCAGTTCTTC.

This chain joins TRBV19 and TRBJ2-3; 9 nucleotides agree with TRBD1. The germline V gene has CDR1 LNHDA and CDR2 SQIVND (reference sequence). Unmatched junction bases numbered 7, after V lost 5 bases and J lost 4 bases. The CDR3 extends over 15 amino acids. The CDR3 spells CASSAGDRVADTQYF. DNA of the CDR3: TGTGCCAGTAGTGCCGGGGACAGGGTGGCAGATACGCAGTATTTT.

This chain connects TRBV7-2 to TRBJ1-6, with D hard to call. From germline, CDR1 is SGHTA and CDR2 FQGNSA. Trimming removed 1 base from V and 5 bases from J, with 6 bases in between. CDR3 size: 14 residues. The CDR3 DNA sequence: TGTGCCAGCAGCTTAGGAACTGATAATTCACCCCTCCACTTT. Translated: CASSLGTDNSPLHF.

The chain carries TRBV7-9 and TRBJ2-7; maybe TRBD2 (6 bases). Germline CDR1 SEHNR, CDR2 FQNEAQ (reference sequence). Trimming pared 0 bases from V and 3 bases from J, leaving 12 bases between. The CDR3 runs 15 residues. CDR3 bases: TGTGCCAGCAGCTTAGCCCGGGACTGGAACTACGAGCAGTACTTC. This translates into CASSLARDWNYEQYF.

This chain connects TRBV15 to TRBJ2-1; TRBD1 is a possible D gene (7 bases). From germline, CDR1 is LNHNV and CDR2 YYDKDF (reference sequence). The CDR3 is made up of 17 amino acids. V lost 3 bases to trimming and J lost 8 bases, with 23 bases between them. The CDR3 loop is CATSRPRGANQGDEQFF. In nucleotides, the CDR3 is TGTGCCACCAGCAGGCCCAGGGGGGCCAACCAGGGGGATGAGCAGTTCTTC.

CDR3 sequence: CASSPLQGAQYF. CDR3 DNA: TGTGCCAGCAGCCCCTTACAGGGAGCGCAGTATTTT. This chain uses TRBV14 with TRBJ2-3; D might be TRBD1 (6 bases). V gave up 4 bases and J gave up 10 bases, with 12 bases separating them. Germline assignment: CDR1 SGHDN and CDR2 FVKESK. There are 12 residues in the CDR3.

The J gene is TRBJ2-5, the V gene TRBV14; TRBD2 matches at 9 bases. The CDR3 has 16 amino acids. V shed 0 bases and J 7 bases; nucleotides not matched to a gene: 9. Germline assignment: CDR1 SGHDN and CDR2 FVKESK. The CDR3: CASSQESSGVRRTQYF. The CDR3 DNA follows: TGTGCCAGCAGCCAAGAGTCTAGCGGGGTACGGCGGACCCAGTACTTC. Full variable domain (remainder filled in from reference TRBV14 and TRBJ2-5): EAGVTQFPSHSVIEKGQTVTLRCDPISGHDNLYWYRRVMGKEIKFLLHFVKESKQDESGMPNNRFLAERTGGTYSTLKVQPAELEDSGVYFCASSQESSGVRRTQYFGPGTRLLVL.

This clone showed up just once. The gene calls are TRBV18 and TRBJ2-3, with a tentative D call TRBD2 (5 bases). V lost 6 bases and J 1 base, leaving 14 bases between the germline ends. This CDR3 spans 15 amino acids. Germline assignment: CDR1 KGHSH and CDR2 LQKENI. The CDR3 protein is CASSPSGSGTDTQYF. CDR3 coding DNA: TGTGCCAGCTCTCCCAGCGGTAGCGGCACAGATACGCAGTATTTT.

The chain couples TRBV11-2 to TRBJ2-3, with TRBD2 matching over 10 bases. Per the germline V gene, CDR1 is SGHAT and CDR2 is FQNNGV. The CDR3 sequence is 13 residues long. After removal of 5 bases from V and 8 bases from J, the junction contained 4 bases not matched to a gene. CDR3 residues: CASSRERGGTQYF. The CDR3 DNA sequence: TGTGCCAGCAGCCGGGAGCGGGGGGGTACGCAGTATTTT.

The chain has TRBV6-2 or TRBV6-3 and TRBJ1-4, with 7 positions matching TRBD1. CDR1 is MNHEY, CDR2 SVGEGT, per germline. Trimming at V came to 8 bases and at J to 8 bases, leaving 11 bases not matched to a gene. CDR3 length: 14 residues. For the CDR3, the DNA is TGTGCCAGCCGTTCCGGGACAGTGCAAGAAAAACTGTTTTTT. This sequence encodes CASRSGTVQEKLFF.

CDR3 loop: CASSEPLAYGYTF. The CDR3 nucleotides read TGTGCCAGCAGTGAACCCCTGGCCTATGGCTACACCTTC. V and J are TRBV2 and TRBJ1-2; D gene ambiguous. The CDR3 extends over 13 amino acids. V was clipped by 2 bases and J by 4 bases, with 8 bases between them. Germline V gene data show CDR1 as SNHLY and CDR2 as FYNNEI.

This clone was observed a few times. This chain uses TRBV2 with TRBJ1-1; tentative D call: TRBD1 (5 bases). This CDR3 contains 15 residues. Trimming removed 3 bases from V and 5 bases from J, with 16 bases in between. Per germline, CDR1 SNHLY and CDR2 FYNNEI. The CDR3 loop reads CASSDTGGGGTEAFF. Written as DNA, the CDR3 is TGTGCCAGCAGTGACACCGGGGGAGGAGGTACTGAAGCTTTCTTT.

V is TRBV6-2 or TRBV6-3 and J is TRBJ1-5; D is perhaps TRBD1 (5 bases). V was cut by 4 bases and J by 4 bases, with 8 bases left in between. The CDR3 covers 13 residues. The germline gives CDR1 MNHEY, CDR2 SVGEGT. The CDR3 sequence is CASSWTLNQPQHF. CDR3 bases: TGTGCCAGCAGTTGGACACTAAATCAGCCCCAGCATTTT.

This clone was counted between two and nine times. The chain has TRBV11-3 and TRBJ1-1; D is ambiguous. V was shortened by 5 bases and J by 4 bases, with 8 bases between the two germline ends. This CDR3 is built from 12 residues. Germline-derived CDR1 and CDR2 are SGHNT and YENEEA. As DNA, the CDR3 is TGTGCCAGCAGCCGGGAGGGCACTGAAGCTTTCTTT. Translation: CASSREGTEAFF.

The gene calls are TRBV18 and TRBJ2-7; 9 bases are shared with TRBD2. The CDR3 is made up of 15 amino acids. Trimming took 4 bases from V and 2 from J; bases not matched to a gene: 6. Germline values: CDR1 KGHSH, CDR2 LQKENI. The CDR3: CASSRASGAAYEQYF. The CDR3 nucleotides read TGTGCCAGCTCACGAGCTAGCGGGGCAGCCTACGAGCAGTACTTC.

The CDR3 reads CATSDRTGEVYGYTF. DNA for the CDR3: TGTGCCACCAGTGACCGGACAGGGGAGGTCTATGGCTACACCTTC. The chain joins TRBV24-1 to TRBJ1-2; TRBD1 matches at 9 bases. The CDR3 length is 15 residues. Germline values: CDR1 KGHDR, CDR2 SFDVKD. Unmatched junction bases numbered 6, after V lost 4 bases and J lost 4 bases.

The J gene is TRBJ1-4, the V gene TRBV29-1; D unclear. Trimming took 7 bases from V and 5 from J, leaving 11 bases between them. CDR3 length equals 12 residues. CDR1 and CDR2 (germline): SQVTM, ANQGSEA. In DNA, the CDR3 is TGCAGCGGTGGGCAGTTAAATGAAAAACTGTTTTTT. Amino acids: CSGGQLNEKLFF.